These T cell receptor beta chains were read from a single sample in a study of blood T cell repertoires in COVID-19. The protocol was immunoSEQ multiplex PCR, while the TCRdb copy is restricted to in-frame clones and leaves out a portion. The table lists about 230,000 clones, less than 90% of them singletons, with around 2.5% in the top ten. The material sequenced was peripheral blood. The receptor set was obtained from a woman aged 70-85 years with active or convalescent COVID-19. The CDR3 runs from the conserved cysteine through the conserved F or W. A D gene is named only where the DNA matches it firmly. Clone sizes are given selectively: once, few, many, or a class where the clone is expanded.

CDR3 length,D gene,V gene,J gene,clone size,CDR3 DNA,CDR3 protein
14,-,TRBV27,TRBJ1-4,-,TGTGCCAGCAGTTTGGCAGGGCATAATGAAAAACTGTTTTTT,CASSLAGHNEKLFF
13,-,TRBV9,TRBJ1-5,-,TGTGCCAGCAGCACAGCTAGCAATCAGCCCCAGCATTTT,CASSTASNQPQHF
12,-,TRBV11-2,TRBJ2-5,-,TGTGCCAGCAGCTCGAGTCGAGAGACCCAGTACTTC,CASSSSRETQYF
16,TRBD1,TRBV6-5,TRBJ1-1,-,TGTGCCAGCAGTTCAATTTGGACAGGGGAGAGCACTGAAGCTTTCTTT,CASSSIWTGESTEAFF
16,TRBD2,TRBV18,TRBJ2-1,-,TGTGCCAGCTCACCACCGGCGGGTGGGAGGGACAATGAGCAGTTCTTC,CASSPPAGGRDNEQFF
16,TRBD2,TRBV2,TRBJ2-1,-,TGTGCCAGCGGGCTCGGGTGGACTAGCGGGAGAAGTGAGCAGTTCTTC,CASGLGWTSGRSEQFF
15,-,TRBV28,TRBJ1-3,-,TGTGCCAGCACCCTAGGTGGGGCAGGAAGAAACACCATATATTTT,CASTLGGAGRNTIYF
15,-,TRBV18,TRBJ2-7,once,TGTGCCAGCTCACCACCGCGGCGCCCGAGTGGGGAGCAGTACTTC,CASSPPRRPSGEQYF
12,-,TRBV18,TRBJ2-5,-,TGTGCCAGCTCACCACCGGAGGAGACCCAGTACTTC,CASSPPEETQYF
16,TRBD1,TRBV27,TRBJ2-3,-,TGTGCCAGCAGCCCTGGACAGGGGGGTGGCACAGATACGCAGTATTTT,CASSPGQGGGTDTQYF
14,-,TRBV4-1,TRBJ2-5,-,TGCGCCAGCAGCCAAGATTGGGGGCGAGAGACCCAGTACTTC,CASSQDWGRETQYF
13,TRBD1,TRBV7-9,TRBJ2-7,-,TGTGCCAGCAGCACGGACAGGGTCTACGAGCAGTACTTC,CASSTDRVYEQYF
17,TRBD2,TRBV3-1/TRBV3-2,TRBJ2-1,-,TGTGCCAGCAGCGTGGGACTAGCGGGAGGGCAATACAATGAGCAGTTCTTC,CASSVGLAGGQYNEQFF
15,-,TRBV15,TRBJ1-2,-,TGTGCCACCAACGACTCACCTACAGGGCTGGGTGGCTACACCTTC,CATNDSPTGLGGYTF
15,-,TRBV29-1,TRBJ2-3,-,TGCAGCGTTGAAGGGACCGTAACAGGGTTAGATACGCAGTATTTT,CSVEGTVTGLDTQYF
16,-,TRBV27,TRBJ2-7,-,TGTGCCAGCAGTTCCTCGACTGTAGCGGTATCCTACGAGCAGTACTTC,CASSSSTVAVSYEQYF
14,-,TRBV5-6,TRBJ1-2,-,TGTGCCAGCAGCTTGGAACAGATCGTTTATGGCTACACCTTC,CASSLEQIVYGYTF
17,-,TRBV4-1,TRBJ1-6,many,TGCGCCAGCAGCCACGGAACCGGGAGCTCCTATAATTCACCCCTCCACTTT,CASSHGTGSSYNSPLHF
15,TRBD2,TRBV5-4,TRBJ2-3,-,TGTGCCAGCAGCTCCCAGCGGGAGGACACAGATACGCAGTATTTT,CASSSQREDTDTQYF
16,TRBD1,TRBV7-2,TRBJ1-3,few,TGTGCCAGCAGCTTAGTGGGCAGGGGGCAAGGAAACACCATATATTTT,CASSLVGRGQGNTIYF
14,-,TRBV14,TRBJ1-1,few,TGTGCCAGCAGCCAACCAGTTCAGAACACTGAAGCTTTCTTT,CASSQPVQNTEAFF
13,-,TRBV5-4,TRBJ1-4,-,TGTGCCAGCAGGAGCGGGCTTAATGAAAAACTGTTTTTT,CASRSGLNEKLFF
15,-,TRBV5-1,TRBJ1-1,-,TGCGCCAGCAGCGGGGTGGTAGGGGGGGACACTGAAGCTTTCTTT,CASSGVVGGDTEAFF
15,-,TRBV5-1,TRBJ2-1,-,TGCGCCAGCAGCTTGGGGCAGGGCTTCTACAATGAGCAGTTCTTC,CASSLGQGFYNEQFF
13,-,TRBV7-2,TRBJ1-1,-,TGTGCCAGCAGCCTAATAGGTAGGAGAGAAGCTTTCTTT,CASSLIGRREAFF
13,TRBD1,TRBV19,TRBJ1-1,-,TGTGCCAGCAGGGGGGACAGCCCAATTGAAGCTTTCTTT,CASRGDSPIEAFF
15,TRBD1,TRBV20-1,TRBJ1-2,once,TGCAGTGCTAGTTTCCGGGACAGGGAATACTATGGCTACACCTTC,CSASFRDREYYGYTF
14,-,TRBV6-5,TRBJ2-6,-,TGTGCCAGCAGTTACAATACTGGGGCCAACGTCCTGACTTTC,CASSYNTGANVLTF
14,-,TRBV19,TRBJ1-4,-,TGTGCCAGTAGAGATAGGGACTACGGTGAAAAACTGTTTTTT,CASRDRDYGEKLFF
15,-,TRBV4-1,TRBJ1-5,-,TGCGCCAGCAGCCAGGGGGGAGGGTTCAATCAGCCCCAGCATTTT,CASSQGGGFNQPQHF
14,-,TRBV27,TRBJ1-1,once,TGTGCCAGCAGCCATACAGGGCTGAACACTGAAGCTTTCTTT,CASSHTGLNTEAFF
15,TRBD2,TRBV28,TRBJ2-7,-,TGTGCCAGCAGGATAGAATTGGGCGGGGGACTTGAGCAGTACTTC,CASRIELGGGLEQYF
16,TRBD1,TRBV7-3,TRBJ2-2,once,TGTGCCAGCAGCTCCACCGGGACAGCGAACACCGGGGAGCTGTTTTTT,CASSSTGTANTGELFF
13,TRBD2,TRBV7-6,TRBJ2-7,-,TGTGCCAGCAGCCCTAGGACTAGCGGCGAGCAGTACTTC,CASSPRTSGEQYF
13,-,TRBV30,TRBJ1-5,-,TGTGCCTGGAGTGGAGGGTACAATCAGCCCCAGCATTTT,CAWSGGYNQPQHF
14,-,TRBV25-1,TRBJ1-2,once,TGTGCCAGCAGTGAATGGGGACACAACTATGGCTACACCTTC,CASSEWGHNYGYTF
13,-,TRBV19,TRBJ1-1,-,TGTGCCAGTAGTGCTCCCCCACGGGATGAAGCTTTCTTT,CASSAPPRDEAFF
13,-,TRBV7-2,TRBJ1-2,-,TGTGCCAGCAGCTTAACTGCTGTTTATGGCTACACCTTC,CASSLTAVYGYTF
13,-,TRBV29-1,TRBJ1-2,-,TGCAGCTTCCGGAAGGCCGGGGACTATGGCTACACCTTC,CSFRKAGDYGYTF
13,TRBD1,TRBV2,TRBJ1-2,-,TGTGCCAGCTGGACAGGGGGGGGCTATGGCTACACCTTC,CASWTGGGYGYTF
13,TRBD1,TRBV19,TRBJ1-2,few,TGTGCCAGTAGTGAACAGGGGGCGCTTGGCTACACCTTC,CASSEQGALGYTF
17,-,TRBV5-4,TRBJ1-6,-,TGTGCCAGCAGTCGGGGGGGCACAGGGAGCTTTAATTCACCCCTCCACTTT,CASSRGGTGSFNSPLHF
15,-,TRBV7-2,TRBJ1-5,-,TGTGCCAGCAGCGCCCGGGGGGGTCCGCATCAGCCCCAGCATTTT,CASSARGGPHQPQHF
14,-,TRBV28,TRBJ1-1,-,TGTGCCAGCAGCCTCCTAATAACAGGATACGAAGCTTTCTTT,CASSLLITGYEAFF
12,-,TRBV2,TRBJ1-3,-,TGTGCCAGCAGCTTCTCTGGAAACACCATATATTTT,CASSFSGNTIYF
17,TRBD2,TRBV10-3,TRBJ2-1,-,TGTGCCATCAGTGACCCCCGGGGGACTAGCGGGGGGGCGGAGCAGTTCTTC,CAISDPRGTSGGAEQFF
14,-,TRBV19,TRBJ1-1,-,TGTGCCAGTAGTCCCCGGGGGAGACACACTGAAGCTTTCTTT,CASSPRGRHTEAFF
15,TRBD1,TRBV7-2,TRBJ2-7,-,TGTGCCAGCAGCTTAGATTGGACAGGGTTCTACGAGCAGTACTTC,CASSLDWTGFYEQYF
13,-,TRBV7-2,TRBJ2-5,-,TGTGCCAGCAGCCCACAAAATCAAGAGACCCAGTACTTC,CASSPQNQETQYF
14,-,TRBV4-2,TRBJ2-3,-,TGTGCCAGCAGCCAGTTAGCGGACACAGATACGCAGTATTTT,CASSQLADTDTQYF
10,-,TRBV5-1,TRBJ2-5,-,TGCGCCAGCACCATTAAGGAGCGGTACTTC,CASTIKERYF
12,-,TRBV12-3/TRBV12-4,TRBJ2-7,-,TGTGCCAGCAGTTTAAACGGCTACGAGCAGTACTTC,CASSLNGYEQYF
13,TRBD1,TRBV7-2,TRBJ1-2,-,TGTGCCAGCAGCTGGACAGGGGTAGAGGGCTACACCTTC,CASSWTGVEGYTF
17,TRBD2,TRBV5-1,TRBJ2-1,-,TGCGCCAGCAGCTTGGGCGTCTTGGGGAGGGCCTACAATGAGCAGTTCTTC,CASSLGVLGRAYNEQFF
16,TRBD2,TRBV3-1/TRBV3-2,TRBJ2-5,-,TGTGCCAGCAGCCAAGTGTTTGCGGGGGGACAAGAGACCCAGTACTTC,CASSQVFAGGQETQYF